This T cell receptor (beta chain) stems from a study of cytomegalovirus exposure and HLA in healthy donors (dated by TCRdb to 2017 to 2019). Notes on the research overall: An earlier analysis of 587 of the donors reported about 300 Gb of sequence data and 100 million to 120 million unique TCR beta sequences obtained from approximately 180 million T cells. An early release covering roughly 600 HLA-typed donors comprised roughly 300 gigabases of sequencing data and roughly 86 million unique TCR sequences. Of the roughly 400 genotyped donors, roughly 80% fell in the genetic ancestry cluster associated with self-reported Caucasian donors. The study was designed to test whether signatures of past pathogen exposure could be identified by cataloging public T cell receptors. The study profiled the T cell repertoires of 500 to 800 subjects by immunosequencing and related them to cytomegalovirus serostatus. In addition to the first cohort of roughly 700 subjects, a separate validation cohort of approximately 130 different subjects was used. High-throughput TCR immunosequencing, statistical association of individual TCRs with disease status, and machine learning were combined to predict cytomegalovirus infection status. In a later analysis, previously published TCR beta repertoires from several hundred donors were re-analyzed and high-resolution HLA genotyping was added so that TCR occurrence patterns could be studied. In the later analysis, no new phenotypic data were used to find candidate immune exposures; instead, reliance was placed on TCR beta sequences and their occurrence across donors. To decide whether each TCR beta V gene segment behaved as functional or pseudogenic, an earlier analysis of several hundred of the donors relied on high-throughput TCR beta sequencing. Donor age, sex, ethnicity and CMV serostatus were collected together with the repertoire data. A later genetic analysis took genome-wide SNP genotypes for 398 of the 666 donors and used that subset as a discovery cohort. All discovery cohort repertoires had been generated using a single sequencing platform. HLA typing included class I and class II loci at four-digit resolution. Typing coverage varied by locus: roughly 629-640 donors for A, B, C, DRB1 and DQB1; roughly 520 for DQA1; about 600 for DPA1; around 450 for DPB1. Four to six DR-DQ haplotypes were handled as single units for association and clustering, since linkage in the cohort was strong. On average, roughly 250,000 unique TCR beta nucleotide sequences were sequenced per donor among a few hundred genotyped donors of the cohort, with about 19% of those sequences being non-productive.

This clone was counted a few times. Its antigen target is currently unknown. No much larger clone exists at a distance of one base, and base qualities are not known. The cohort was made up of approximately 670 healthy bone marrow donors. Cohort members were all nominally healthy when sampled, although unrecorded immune exposures were likely present. Of the 670 or so cohort members, roughly 300 had positive CMV serostatus and 350 to 450 had negative CMV serostatus, and CMV serostatus was not recorded for the donor. A peripheral blood sample was provided by each donor, and peripheral blood mononuclear cells were used for TCR beta sequencing. Genomic DNA was extracted from the blood cell samples with the Qiagen DNeasy Blood Extraction Kit. The paper as a whole reports these results and caveats: While some public TCRs were present in many individuals, most TCR sequences turned up only very rarely across donors. A later genetic analysis reported fewer N-insertions in productive TCRs among donors in an Asian-associated ancestry cluster than the roughly 620-donor mean. Most CMV-associated TCR beta chains appeared to be HLA-restricted in a later analysis, and the HLA associations seemed to be driven largely by CMV exposure. Immune exposure information for the cohort was limited to CMV serostatus. At a false discovery rate of 0.05, a later analysis linked around 17,000 TCR beta sequences to specific HLA alleles. A cluster of highly shared sequence variants was judged likely to represent a technical artifact of the sequencing pipeline. The authors suggested that the approach could potentially be generalized to other disease states and immunological phenotypes. Because counts were too low, some 17 rarely observed V segments, including chromosome 9 orphons, were excluded from the earlier analysis of 587 of the donors. The classifier was reported to diagnose cytomegalovirus status with high specificity and sensitivity in both the original and validation cohorts. In a later analysis, HLA-associated TCR beta chains showed more clonal expansion and lower generation probabilities than non-associated chains that were equally common. According to a later analysis, TCR association rates differed among HLA loci, with DRB1 alleles showing the most associated TCRs and HLA-C alleles showing the fewest. The 87-base-pair reads could not distinguish some IMGT-functional V segments, including TRBV6-2 and TRBV6-3, so those segments were excluded. When HLA alleles, especially DR and DQ, strongly co-occurred, TCR associations were difficult to assign to individual alleles. Several of the top co-occurrence clusters appeared to be linked to parvovirus B19, influenza, CMV and Epstein-Barr virus, according to a later analysis. Three of the identified cytomegalovirus-associated TCR beta chains were confirmed in vitro to be specific for cytomegalovirus antigens. A further reported finding was that TCR beta sequences accurately predicted the HLA-A and HLA-B alleles for most subjects in the first cohort. Presence/absence analyses assumed roughly uniform sequencing depth across donors, an assumption that may not hold. In the study, approximately 150 TCR beta chains were listed as associated with cytomegalovirus. In an earlier analysis of 587 of the donors, most TCR beta V segments appeared in productive rearrangements about 90% or about 30% of the time, broadly matching IMGT annotations. Linkage disequilibrium might explain the correlated functional status among segregating V segments, but an unknown experimental factor could not be ruled out. Because HLA typing was unavailable for some donors at each locus, only the typed subset was used in association tests. Only TCR beta chains were sequenced in this cohort, and the absence of alpha or paired-chain data limited detectable features. An association between a missense DCLRE1C variant and V-gene and J-gene trimming of TCR beta chains was found in a later genetic analysis and replicated in an independent cohort.

V is trimmed back by 3 bases and J by 6 bases, and the junction contains 2 bases that no gene match accounts for. The CDR3 measures 14 amino acids from cysteine to phenylalanine. The entry retains the CDR3 DNA only, 42 bases that are in frame from base 1. The CDR1 and CDR2 encoded by the germline V gene are KGHSH and LQKENI. The library came from the immunoSEQ multiplex PCR assay. A mixture of 60 forward primers for TCR Vbeta segments and 13 reverse primers for TCR Jbeta segments was used in the multiplex PCR. The CDR3 region of rearranged TCR beta genes was amplified from genomic DNA with a multiplex PCR assay. On the Illumina HiSeq System, the amplified TCR beta libraries were sequenced as 87-base-pair reads. The study's processing was this. In a later analysis, tens of millions of unique TCR beta chains were counted across the approximately 640 repertoires, and around 11 million of these chains were shared by at least two donors. A nearest-neighbor algorithm error-corrected the raw reads and collapsed the reads into unique sequences, merging closely related sequences to remove PCR and sequencing errors. Alignment of CDR3 sequences to IMGT reference sequences was used to assign V, D and J gene segments. For a sequence to be retained, at least a six-nucleotide match to both a V gene segment and a J gene segment was required. Rearrangements were classified as productive when the CDR3 lacked stop codons and remained in frame with V and J, and all other rearrangements were classified as non-productive. CDR3 was defined according to IMGT convention as the region running from the second conserved V-encoded cysteine to the conserved J-encoded phenylalanine. The earlier analysis of fewer than 700 of the donors excluded sequences that lacked an unambiguous match to a single V gene segment. An earlier analysis of 500 to 600 of the donors classified V segments as functional when productive rearrangements were above 56.7% and as segregating when the standard deviation between donors was above 5%. A statistical classification framework was built for diagnosing cytomegalovirus status from the catalog of TCR beta chain sequences. A later analysis assigned V and J genes by comparing TCR nucleotide sequences with IMGT/GENE-DB human TR gene sequences. The TCRdist pipeline was used in a later analysis to assign CDR3 sequences and most-parsimonious VDJ recombination scenarios. In a later analysis, every TCR beta chain was defined by the combination of its CDR3 amino acid sequence and its V-gene family, and reads without a unique V-gene family were dropped. As a way to deal with suspected cross-contamination and a sequencing artifact, a later analysis dropped nearly 600 nucleotide sequences that were highly shared and had low generation probability. In a later analysis, a clonal expansion index was calculated for each public chain from normalized within-repertoire ranks of inferred template counts. In a later analysis, generation probabilities were computed using a VDJ recombination model fitted to out-of-frame rearrangements, and the results were checked against IGoR. A later analysis scored TCR-TCR, TCR-HLA and TCR-CMV co-occurrence with hypergeometric tests, applying a repertoire-size bias correction to TCR pairs. In a later analysis, false discovery rates were estimated by permuting HLA or CMV assignments 20 times. A later analysis grouped co-occurring TCRs with DBSCAN, adding TCRdist sequence similarity when clustering within HLA-allele-positive subsets. Repertoires with fewer than 30,000 or more than 120,000 public chains were left out of co-occurrence clustering, as were several repertoires with anomalous nucleotide sharing. TCRdb's version of the immuneACCESS table is confined to in-frame rearrangements and falls short of the full clone set. An unresolved V gene accounts for under half of the shortfall where checked; the remainder is of unknown origin. From that table come the V and J calls and clone size; the DNA was used to work out D and trimming. The sample includes about 70,000 clones, with roughly 74% observed a single time. In total, the top ten clones hold over 9.5% of the sample.

The chain links TRBV18 with TRBJ1-4, with 9 bases aligning to TRBD1. This TCR was sampled from a human donor in good health. The specimen was PBMCs. The CDR3 region has the sequence CASSPRQGDEKLFF. The base sequence is TGTGCCAGCTCACCGAGACAGGGGGATGAAAAACTGTTTTTT.